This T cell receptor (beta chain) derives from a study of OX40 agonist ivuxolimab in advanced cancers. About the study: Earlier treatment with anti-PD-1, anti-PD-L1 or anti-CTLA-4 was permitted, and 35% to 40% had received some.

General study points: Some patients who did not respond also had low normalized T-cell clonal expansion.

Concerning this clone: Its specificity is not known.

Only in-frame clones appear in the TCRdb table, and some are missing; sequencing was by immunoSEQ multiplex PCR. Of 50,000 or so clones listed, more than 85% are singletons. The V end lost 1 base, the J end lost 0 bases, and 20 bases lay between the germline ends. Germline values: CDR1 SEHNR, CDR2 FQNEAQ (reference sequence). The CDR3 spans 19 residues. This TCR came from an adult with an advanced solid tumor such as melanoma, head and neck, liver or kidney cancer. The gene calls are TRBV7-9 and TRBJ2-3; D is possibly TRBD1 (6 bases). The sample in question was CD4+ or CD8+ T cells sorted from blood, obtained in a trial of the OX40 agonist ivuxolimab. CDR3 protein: CASSLEAINRVSSTDTQYF. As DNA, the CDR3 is TGTGCCAGCAGCTTAGAGGCCATCAACAGGGTTTCTAGCACAGATACGCAGTATTTT. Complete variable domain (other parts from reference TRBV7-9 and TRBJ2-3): DTGVSQNPRHKITKRGQNVTFRCDPISEHNRLYWYRQTLGQGPEFLTYFQNEAQLEKSRLLSDRFSAERPKGSFSTLEIQRTEQGDSAMYLCASSLEAINRVSSTDTQYFGPGTRLTVL.